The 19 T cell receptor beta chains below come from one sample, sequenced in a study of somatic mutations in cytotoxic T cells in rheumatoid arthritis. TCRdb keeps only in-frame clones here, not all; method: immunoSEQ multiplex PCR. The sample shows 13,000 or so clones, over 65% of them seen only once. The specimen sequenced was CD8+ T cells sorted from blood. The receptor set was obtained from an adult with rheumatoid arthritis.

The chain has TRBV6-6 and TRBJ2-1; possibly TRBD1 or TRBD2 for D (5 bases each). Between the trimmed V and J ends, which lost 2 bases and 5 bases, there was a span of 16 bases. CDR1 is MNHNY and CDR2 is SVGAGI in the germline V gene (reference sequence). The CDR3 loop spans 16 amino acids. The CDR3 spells CASSYTRAGFDNEQFF. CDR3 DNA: TGTGCCAGCAGTTACACGAGGGCAGGGTTTGACAATGAGCAGTTCTTC.

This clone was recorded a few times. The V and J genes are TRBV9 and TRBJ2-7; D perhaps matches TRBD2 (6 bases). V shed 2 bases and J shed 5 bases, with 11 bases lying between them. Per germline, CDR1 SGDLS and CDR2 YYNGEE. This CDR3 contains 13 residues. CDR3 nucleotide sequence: TGTGCCAGCAGCGTGGGGGGTGCGGACGAGCAGTACTTC. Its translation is CASSVGGADEQYF.

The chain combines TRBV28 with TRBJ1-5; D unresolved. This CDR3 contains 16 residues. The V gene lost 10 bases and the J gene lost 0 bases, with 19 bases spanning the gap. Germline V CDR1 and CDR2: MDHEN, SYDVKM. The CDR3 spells CAIIPGEAYSNQPQHF. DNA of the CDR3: TGTGCCATCATCCCAGGCGAGGCGTATAGCAATCAGCCCCAGCATTTT.

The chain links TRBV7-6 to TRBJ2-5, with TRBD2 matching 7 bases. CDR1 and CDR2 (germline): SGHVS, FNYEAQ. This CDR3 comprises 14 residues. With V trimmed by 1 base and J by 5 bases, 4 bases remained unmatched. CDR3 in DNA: TGTGCCAGCAGCTTAGAAGCGGGGCTGGAGACCCAGTACTTC. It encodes CASSLEAGLETQYF.

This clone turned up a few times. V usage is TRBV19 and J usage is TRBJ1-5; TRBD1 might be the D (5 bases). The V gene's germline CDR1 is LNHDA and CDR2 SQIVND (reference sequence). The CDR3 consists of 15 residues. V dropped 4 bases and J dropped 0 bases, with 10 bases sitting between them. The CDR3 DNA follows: TGTGCCAGTAGTACGACAGAAGATAGCAATCAGCCCCAGCATTTT. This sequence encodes CASSTTEDSNQPQHF.

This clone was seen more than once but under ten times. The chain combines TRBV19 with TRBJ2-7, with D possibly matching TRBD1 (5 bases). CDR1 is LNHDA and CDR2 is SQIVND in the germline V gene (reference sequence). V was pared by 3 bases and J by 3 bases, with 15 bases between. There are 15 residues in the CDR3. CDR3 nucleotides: TGTGCCAGTAGTATGGGGTCAGGGATACTCTACGAGCAGTACTTC. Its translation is CASSMGSGILYEQYF.

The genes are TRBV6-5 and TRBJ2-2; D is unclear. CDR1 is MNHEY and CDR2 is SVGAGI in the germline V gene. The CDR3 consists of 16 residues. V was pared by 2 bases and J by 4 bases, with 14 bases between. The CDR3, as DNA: TGTGCCAGCAGTTACAGGCTAACCAGCCGCACCGGGGAGCTGTTTTTT. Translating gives CASSYRLTSRTGELFF.

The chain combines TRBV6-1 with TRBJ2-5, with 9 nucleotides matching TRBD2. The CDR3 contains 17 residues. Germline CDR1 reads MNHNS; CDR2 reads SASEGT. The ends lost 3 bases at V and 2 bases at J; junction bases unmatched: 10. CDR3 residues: CASSDPSSGALQETQYF. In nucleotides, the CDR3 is TGTGCCAGCAGTGACCCTTCTAGCGGGGCCCTACAAGAGACCCAGTACTTC.

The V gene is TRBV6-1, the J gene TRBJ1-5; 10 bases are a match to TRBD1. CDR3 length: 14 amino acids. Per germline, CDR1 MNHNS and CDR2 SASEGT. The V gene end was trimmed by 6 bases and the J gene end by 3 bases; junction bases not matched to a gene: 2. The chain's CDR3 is CASRTGGNNQPQHF. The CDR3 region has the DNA TGTGCCAGCAGGACAGGGGGCAACAATCAGCCCCAGCATTTT.

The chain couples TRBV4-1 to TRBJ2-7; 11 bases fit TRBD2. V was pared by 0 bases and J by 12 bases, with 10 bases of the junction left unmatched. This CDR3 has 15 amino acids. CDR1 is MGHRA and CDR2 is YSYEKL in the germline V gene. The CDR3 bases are TGCGCCAGCAGCCAAGATGGTCTAGCGGGGGGCGGTGGGTACTTC. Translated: CASSQDGLAGGGGYF.

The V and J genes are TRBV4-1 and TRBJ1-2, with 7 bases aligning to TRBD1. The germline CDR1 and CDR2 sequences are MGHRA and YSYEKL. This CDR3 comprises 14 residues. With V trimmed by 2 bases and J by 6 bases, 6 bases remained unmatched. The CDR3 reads CASSQQTGTDGYTF. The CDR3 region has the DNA TGCGCCAGCAGCCAACAGACAGGGACTGATGGCTACACCTTC.

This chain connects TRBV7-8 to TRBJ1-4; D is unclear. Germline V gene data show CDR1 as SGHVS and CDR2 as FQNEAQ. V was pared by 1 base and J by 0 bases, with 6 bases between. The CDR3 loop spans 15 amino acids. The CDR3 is CASSLETATNEKLFF. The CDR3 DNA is TGTGCCAGCAGCTTAGAGACTGCAACTAATGAAAAACTGTTTTTT.

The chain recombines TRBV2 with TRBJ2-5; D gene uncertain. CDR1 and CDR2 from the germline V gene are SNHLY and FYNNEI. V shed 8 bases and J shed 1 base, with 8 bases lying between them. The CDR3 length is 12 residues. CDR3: CASRQPQETQYF. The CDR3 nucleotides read TGTGCCAGCCGGCAGCCCCAAGAGACCCAGTACTTC.

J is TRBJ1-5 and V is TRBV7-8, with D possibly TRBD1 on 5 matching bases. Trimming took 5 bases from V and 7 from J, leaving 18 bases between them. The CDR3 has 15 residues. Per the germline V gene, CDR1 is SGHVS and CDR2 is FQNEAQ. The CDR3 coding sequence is TGTGCCAGCAGCCCTCCCAGGGCAGGGAAGCAGCCCCAGCATTTT. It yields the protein CASSPPRAGKQPQHF. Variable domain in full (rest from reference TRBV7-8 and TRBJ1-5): GAGVSQSPRYKVAKRGQDVALRCDPISGHVSLFWYQQALGQGPEFLTYFQNEAQLDKSGLPSDRFFAERPEGSVSTLKIQRTQQEDSAVYLCASSPPRAGKQPQHFGDGTRLSIL.

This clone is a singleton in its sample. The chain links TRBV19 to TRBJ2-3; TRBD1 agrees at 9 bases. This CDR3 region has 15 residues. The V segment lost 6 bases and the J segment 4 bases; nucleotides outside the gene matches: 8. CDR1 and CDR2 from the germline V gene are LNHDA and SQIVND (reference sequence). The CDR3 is CASSPGQGISDTQYF. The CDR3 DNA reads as TGTGCCAGTAGCCCGGGACAGGGAATTTCAGATACGCAGTATTTT. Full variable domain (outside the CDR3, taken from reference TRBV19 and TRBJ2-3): DGGITQSPKYLFRKEGQNVTLSCEQNLNHDAMYWYRQDPGQGLRLIYYSQIVNDFQKGDIAEGYSVSREKKESFPLTVTSAQKNPTAFYLCASSPGQGISDTQYFGPGTRLTVL.

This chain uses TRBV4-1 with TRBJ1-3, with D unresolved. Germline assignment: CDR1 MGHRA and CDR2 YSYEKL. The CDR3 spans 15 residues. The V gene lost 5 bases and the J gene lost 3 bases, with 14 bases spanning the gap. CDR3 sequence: CASSSRQMIGNTIYF. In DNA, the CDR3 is TGCGCCAGCAGCTCCCGACAAATGATTGGAAACACCATATATTTT.

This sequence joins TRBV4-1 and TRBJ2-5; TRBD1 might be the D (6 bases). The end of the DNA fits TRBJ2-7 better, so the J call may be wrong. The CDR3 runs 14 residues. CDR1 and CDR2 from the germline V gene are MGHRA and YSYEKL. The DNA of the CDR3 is TGCGCCAGCAGCCTGGACAGTACGGCCTACGAGCAGTACTTC. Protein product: CASSLDSTAYEQYF.

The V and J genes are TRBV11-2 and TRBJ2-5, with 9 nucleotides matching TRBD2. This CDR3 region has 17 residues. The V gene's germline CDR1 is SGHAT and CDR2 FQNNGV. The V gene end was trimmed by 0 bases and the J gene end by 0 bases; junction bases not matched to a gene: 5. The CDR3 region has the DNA TGTGCCAGCAGCTTAGATCTTAGCGGGGGAAACCAAGAGACCCAGTACTTC. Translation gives CASSLDLSGGNQETQYF.

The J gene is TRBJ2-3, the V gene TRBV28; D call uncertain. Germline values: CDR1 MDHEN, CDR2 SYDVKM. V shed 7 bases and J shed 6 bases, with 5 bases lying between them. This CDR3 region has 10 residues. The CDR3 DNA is TGTGCCAGCAACTTGGATACGCAGTATTTT. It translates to CASNLDTQYF.